The 32 T cell receptor beta chains listed next were all sequenced from one sample in a study of CXCR3-negative and CXCR3-positive naive CD8 T cells. These TCRs' antigens remain unknown. Libraries of TRB cDNA were made by 5' RACE and carried UMIs. TCRdb derives one entry per CDR3 protein from the 5' RACE reads, leaving out DNA. Its listing shows 130,000 to 150,000 distinct CDR3 sequences. Study conclusions and caveats: Hydrophobicity of TRB CDR3s was greater in CXCR3-positive naive cells than in CXCR3-negative naive cells.

The sequenced material came from naive CXCR3+ CD8+ T cells from blood. Subset given: CD45RO-CCR7+CD27+CD95- naive CD8+ T cells expressing CXCR3 (TNR3+). Every receptor here comes from a human donor in good health. Some clones in this sample may be carry-over from other donors' samples.

The chain is built from TRBV7-2 and TRBJ2-1; TCRdb indicates TRBD1, and absent DNA this call remains unverified. CDR3 length equals 14 residues. Germline values: CDR1 SGHTA, CDR2 FQGNSA. The CDR3 loop reads CASSTVQTGNEQFF.

The CDR3 here is CASREGADTQYF. The rearrangement links TRBV23-1 to TRBJ2-3; TCRdb's D gene call, TRBD2, goes unchecked for lack of DNA. TRBV23-1 has ORF status, its function being uncertain. This CDR3 spans 12 amino acids.

This chain uses TRBV27 with TRBJ2-7; the TRBD2 assignment by TCRdb is unverifiable without DNA. CDR1 and CDR2 from the germline V gene are MNHEY and SMNVEV (reference sequence). The length of the CDR3 is 14 residues. CDR3 residues: CASSQGDSTYEQYF.

This chain connects TRBV15 to TRBJ1-4. The CDR3 sequence is 15 residues long. Germline CDR1 LNHNV, CDR2 YYDKDF (reference sequence). CDR3 residues: CATSRVDGPNEKLFF.

The chain links TRBV20-1 to TRBJ2-3; TCRdb indicates TRBD1, and absent DNA this call remains unverified. CDR3 length equals 17 residues. Germline values: CDR1 DFQATT, CDR2 SNEGSKA (reference sequence). The CDR3 loop is CSARDDGTEISTNTQYF.

This chain joins TRBV12-3 or TRBV12-4 and TRBJ2-6. CDR3 length: 16 amino acids. The CDR3 is CASSSRQGSGANVLTF.

V and J are TRBV7-9 and TRBJ1-1. Looked up from germline, CDR1 is SEHNR and CDR2 is FQNEAQ (reference sequence). The length of the CDR3 is 13 residues. CDR3 protein: CASSSQLLRWAFF.

The V gene is TRBV30, the J gene TRBJ1-6. The CDR3 runs 13 residues. Germline assignment: CDR1 GTSNPN and CDR2 SVGIG (reference sequence). This CDR3 reads CAWSSGESSPLHF.

The chain employs TRBV28 and TRBJ2-5; TCRdb's D call, TRBD1, is unchecked because there is no DNA. The CDR3 runs to 13 residues. The germline V gene encodes CDR1 MDHEN and CDR2 SYDVKM. The CDR3 loop is CASSSGQQETQYF.

The rearrangement links TRBV5-1 to TRBJ1-2; TCRdb calls TRBD1, which cannot be checked without DNA. Germline V gives CDR1 SGHRS, CDR2 YFSETQ. This CDR3 is 12 amino acids long. CDR3 sequence: CASSLDGGGYTF.

V and J are TRBV29-1 and TRBJ2-7; without DNA, the TCRdb call of TRBD1 cannot be checked. Germline-derived CDR1 and CDR2 are SQVTM and ANQGSEA. The CDR3 loop spans 14 amino acids. The CDR3 loop is CSVETGAISYEQYF.

The V gene is TRBV20-1, the J gene TRBJ2-2; TCRdb calls TRBD2, which cannot be checked without DNA. The CDR3 sequence is 15 residues long. Looked up from germline, CDR1 is DFQATT and CDR2 is SNEGSKA (reference sequence). The CDR3 reads CSGDSGRADTGELFF.

The rearrangement uses TRBV20-1 and TRBJ2-1; the D call from TCRdb, TRBD1, cannot be confirmed without DNA. The CDR3 contains 13 residues. Germline-derived CDR1 and CDR2 are DFQATT and SNEGSKA (reference sequence). The chain's CDR3 is CSARPRTDYEQFF.

The chain recombines TRBV19 with TRBJ2-7; the D call from TCRdb, TRBD1, cannot be confirmed without DNA. Germline V lookup: CDR1 LNHDA, CDR2 SQIVND (reference sequence). CDR3 length equals 13 residues. CDR3 loop: CASSLGHPNEQYF.

The CDR3 region is CSVVRDLNTEAFF. This chain joins TRBV29-1 and TRBJ1-1; the D gene TCRdb calls, TRBD1, cannot be checked with no DNA. Germline V CDR1 and CDR2: SQVTM, ANQGSEA. The CDR3 has 13 amino acids.

The rearrangement uses TRBV6-2 or TRBV6-3 and TRBJ2-6. This CDR3 is 15 amino acids long. Germline CDR1 is MNHEY and CDR2 is SVGEGT. This CDR3 is CASSKVIPGANVLTF.

The rearrangement uses TRBV11-3 and TRBJ1-2; the D call from TCRdb, TRBD1, cannot be confirmed without DNA. The germline CDR1 and CDR2 sequences are SGHNT and YENEEA. The CDR3 has 18 amino acids. This CDR3 reads CASSNPAAGALLNYGYTF.

The J gene is TRBJ1-1, the V gene TRBV12-3 or TRBV12-4. This CDR3 region has 11 residues. The CDR3 region is CATSAGGQAFF.

The chain links TRBV19 to TRBJ1-1. The CDR3 has 12 residues. From germline, CDR1 is LNHDA and CDR2 SQIVND (reference sequence). The CDR3: CASSIAGTEAFF.

The V gene is TRBV28, the J gene TRBJ2-3; the TCRdb call, TRBD1, lacks DNA for checking. This CDR3 comprises 22 residues. Germline-derived CDR1 and CDR2 are MDHEN and SYDVKM. The CDR3 sequence: CASSFLTGEGTAGGPPTDTQYF. The full variable domain, with the rest looked up from reference TRBV28 and TRBJ2-3, is DVKVTQSSRYLVKRTGEKVFLECVQDMDHENMFWYRQDPGLGLRLIYFSYDVKMKEKGDIPEGYSVSREKKERFSLILESASTNQTSMYLCASSFLTGEGTAGGPPTDTQYFGPGTRLTVL.

The chain employs TRBV28 and TRBJ2-7; TCRdb proposes TRBD1, but this gene call is untestable without DNA. This CDR3 contains 14 residues. From germline, CDR1 is MDHEN and CDR2 SYDVKM. The chain's CDR3 is CASSYGQGPYEQYF. Looking up the rest from reference TRBV28 and TRBJ2-7 gives the full variable domain: DVKVTQSSRYLVKRTGEKVFLECVQDMDHENMFWYRQDPGLGLRLIYFSYDVKMKEKGDIPEGYSVSREKKERFSLILESASTNQTSMYLCASSYGQGPYEQYFGPGTRLTVT.

CDR3 sequence reads: CASSFSDRSYEQYF. This rearrangement joins TRBV28 to TRBJ2-7. Germline V gene data show CDR1 as MDHEN and CDR2 as SYDVKM. This CDR3 has 14 residues.

CDR3 residues: CSAAGTNTYEQYF. The chain carries TRBV29-1 and TRBJ2-7; TCRdb gives TRBD1 as the D gene, but with no DNA this cannot be confirmed. The CDR3 sequence is 13 residues long. Germline CDR1 and CDR2: SQVTM and ANQGSEA.

The rearrangement joins TRBV9 to TRBJ1-1. The length of the CDR3 is 14 residues. The V gene's germline CDR1 is SGDLS and CDR2 YYNGEE. CDR3 protein: CASRVGQLNTEAFF.

The chain employs TRBV3-1 and TRBJ2-2; TCRdb indicates TRBD1, and absent DNA this call remains unverified. Germline V gene data show CDR1 as LGHDT and CDR2 as YNNKEL (reference sequence). This CDR3 is built from 15 residues. This chain's CDR3 is CASSQGWTATGELFF.

J is TRBJ2-7 and V is TRBV28. The CDR3 consists of 12 residues. In germline, CDR1 is MDHEN, CDR2 SYDVKM. CDR3 in amino acids: CASSSHGYEQYF.

The CDR3 here is CATSTEAPRTDTQYF. The V call is TRBV15, the J call TRBJ2-3; with no DNA, the TCRdb D assignment of TRBD1 cannot be verified. The CDR3 has 15 residues. Germline V gene lookup returns CDR1 LNHNV and CDR2 YYDKDF (reference sequence). Full variable domain (remainder filled in from reference TRBV15 and TRBJ2-3): DAMVIQNPRYQVTQFGKPVTLSCSQTLNHNVMYWYQQKSSQAPKLLFHYYDKDFNNEADTPDNFQSRRPNTSFCFLDIRSPGLGDTAMYLCATSTEAPRTDTQYFGPGTRLTVL.

This chain joins TRBV29-1 and TRBJ2-2. This CDR3 contains 13 residues. Germline V gives CDR1 SQVTM, CDR2 ANQGSEA. This CDR3 reads CSVETAGSWELFF.

The chain recombines TRBV3-1 with TRBJ2-7. This CDR3 has 14 residues. Germline CDR1 reads LGHDT; CDR2 reads YNNKEL (reference sequence). The CDR3 is CASSQVGLGMEQYF.

The rearrangement links TRBV20-1 to TRBJ2-2; TCRdb's assignment of TRBD1 cannot be checked, as there is no DNA. The germline gives CDR1 DFQATT, CDR2 SNEGSKA (reference sequence). The CDR3 loop spans 15 amino acids. This CDR3 reads CSAPRTGSLTGELFF.

The chain uses TRBV19 and TRBJ2-1; TCRdb reports TRBD2, a call that lacks DNA to check it against. Germline V gene sequence: CDR1 LNHDA, CDR2 SQIVND (reference sequence). The CDR3 has 15 amino acids. The CDR3: CASSVLAGGNNEQFF.

The V and J genes are TRBV20-1 and TRBJ1-5. Germline lookup yields CDR1 DFQATT and CDR2 SNEGSKA (reference sequence). The length of the CDR3 is 15 residues. This CDR3 reads CSARMFPSPNQPQHF.